This TCR beta chain was captured in a study of blood T cell repertoires in COVID-19. Study-level background: COVID-19 samples, acute and convalescent, were from the United States, Italy and Spain. PBMCs, B-cell-depleted T cells, or T cells provided the cDNA or gDNA that made up the material.

Original handling: Amplification with reference gene primers provided the estimates of nucleated cell counts. The assay was immunoSEQ multiplex PCR, and TCRdb's table has in-frame clones only and misses some. V, J and clone size reflect that table, while D and trimming were determined from the DNA. Among under 100,000 clones listed, 80% to 90% were seen once. The table lists this clone with a few counts. V gave up 1 base and J gave up 4 bases, with 10 bases separating them. The CDR3 length is 15 residues. Germline V gene data show CDR1 as MDHEN and CDR2 as SYDVKM. The sample taken for sequencing was peripheral blood. The rearrangement joins TRBV28 to TRBJ2-2; weak D call: TRBD2 (6 bases). The receptor's source is a human donor in a cohort sampled during active COVID-19. This CDR3 reads CASSLYTGVTGELFF. The CDR3 DNA sequence: TGTGCCAGCAGTTTATATACGGGAGTCACCGGGGAGCTGTTTTTT.